These T cell receptor beta chains were read from a single sample in a study of shared clonotypes between healthy human individuals. Produced via immunoSEQ multiplex PCR; TCRdb's table is partial and in-frame only. The repertoire includes a few million clones, roughly nine tenths of them detected once, and over 0.12% sits in the top ten. The material sequenced was naive CD4+ T cells sorted from blood. All receptors derive from a man aged 18 to 30 in good health. Both conserved end residues are part of each CDR3. Fields, in order: clone size, D gene, V gene, J gene, CDR3 DNA, CDR3 protein. A D gene is named only where the DNA matches it firmly. The size of a clone is reported for some rows only, either as once, few or many, or as a class for expanded clones.

size: .; D: .; V: TRBV18; J: TRBJ2-5; DNA: TGTGCCAGCTCACCACCGGGACGGCCGATCCAAGAGACCCAGTACTTC; CDR3: CASSPPGRPIQETQYF
size: .; D: .; V: TRBV10-3; J: TRBJ2-7; DNA: TGTGCCATCAGTGAGCTGACCGACAGCTACGAGCAGTACTTC; CDR3: CAISELTDSYEQYF
size: .; D: .; V: TRBV25-1; J: TRBJ2-5; DNA: TGTGCCAGCAGTGTAGGAGGGGGCGTCGACCAGTACTTC; CDR3: CASSVGGGVDQYF
size: .; D: TRBD2; V: TRBV6-5; J: TRBJ2-7; DNA: TGTGCCAGCAGTACTACTAGCGGGGGGTCTCTAGACACGCACTTC; CDR3: CASSTTSGGSLDTHF
size: .; D: .; V: TRBV6-1; J: TRBJ1-6; DNA: TGTGCCAGCAGACCGAGCCAGGGGAATTCACCCCTCCACTTT; CDR3: CASRPSQGNSPLHF
size: .; D: .; V: TRBV19; J: TRBJ1-4; DNA: TGTGCCAGTAGTCCGACGGGGGGTGTTAATGAAAAACTGTTTTTT; CDR3: CASSPTGGVNEKLFF
size: .; D: .; V: TRBV5-4; J: TRBJ2-1; DNA: TGTGCCAGCAGCTCCCAGGGGTGGAGCTCCTACAATGAGCAGTTCTTC; CDR3: CASSSQGWSSYNEQFF
size: .; D: .; V: TRBV2; J: TRBJ2-1; DNA: TGTGCCAGCAGTGACCGTAGGGGCGATGAGCAGTTCTTC; CDR3: CASSDRRGDEQFF
size: .; D: TRBD2; V: TRBV7-2; J: TRBJ2-3; DNA: TGTGCCAGCAGCCCCGCCCAACTAGCGGGAGGCGCAGATACGCAGTATTTT; CDR3: CASSPAQLAGGADTQYF
size: .; D: .; V: TRBV6-4; J: TRBJ1-5; DNA: TGTGCCAGCAGTGCCGGGAGAAGGGATCAGCCCCAGCATTTT; CDR3: CASSAGRRDQPQHF
size: .; D: .; V: TRBV6-1; J: TRBJ2-4; DNA: TGTGCCAGCAGTGTCGGTTCGGGCGTCGGGGCCAAAAACATTCAGTACTTC; CDR3: CASSVGSGVGAKNIQYF
size: .; D: TRBD1; V: TRBV10-3; J: TRBJ2-2; DNA: TGTGCCATCAGGGACAGGGCAGGCACCGGGGAGCTGTTTTTT; CDR3: CAIRDRAGTGELFF
size: .; D: TRBD1; V: TRBV10-3; J: TRBJ2-7; DNA: TGTGCCATCAGTGACGACAGGGGCTACGAGCAGTACTTC; CDR3: CAISDDRGYEQYF
size: .; D: .; V: TRBV5-4; J: TRBJ2-1; DNA: TGTGCCAGCAGCTTGCCAGGGCGCAATGAGCAGTTCTTC; CDR3: CASSLPGRNEQFF
size: .; D: .; V: TRBV5-1; J: TRBJ2-7; DNA: TGCGCCAGCAGCCGTCTTACCGAGACAGACGAGCAGTACTTC; CDR3: CASSRLTETDEQYF
size: .; D: .; V: TRBV29-1; J: TRBJ2-7; DNA: TGCAGCGTTAGGGGAGGGGGGTACGAGCAGTACTTC; CDR3: CSVRGGGYEQYF
size: .; D: TRBD2; V: TRBV19; J: TRBJ2-7; DNA: TGTGCCAGTAGTCCCGGGGAGGGACCCTACGAGCAGTACTTC; CDR3: CASSPGEGPYEQYF
size: .; D: .; V: TRBV5-4; J: TRBJ2-7; DNA: TGTGCCAGCAGCGAAGGACAGTGGTACGAGCAGTACTTC; CDR3: CASSEGQWYEQYF
size: .; D: .; V: TRBV6-5; J: TRBJ2-7; DNA: TGTGCCAGCAGTTATGGGGTAGAGAGGGGCGAGCAGTACTTC; CDR3: CASSYGVERGEQYF
size: .; D: .; V: TRBV27; J: TRBJ1-1; DNA: TGTGCCAGCAGTTATTCCTCTACCAGGGTTAACGCTGAAGCTTTCTTT; CDR3: CASSYSSTRVNAEAFF
size: .; D: .; V: TRBV9; J: TRBJ2-4; DNA: TGTGCCAGCATTCGAGAAGGAGTAGACATTCAGTACTTC; CDR3: CASIREGVDIQYF
size: .; D: TRBD2; V: TRBV13; J: TRBJ2-5; DNA: TGTGCCAGCAGGTCTAAGCGGGGGGGTAAGGAGACCCAGTACTTC; CDR3: CASRSKRGGKETQYF
size: .; D: .; V: TRBV6-1; J: TRBJ1-5; DNA: TGTGCCAGCAGTTCACAGTTGTCGGGGAATCAGCCCCAGCATTTT; CDR3: CASSSQLSGNQPQHF
size: .; D: .; V: TRBV5-5; J: TRBJ1-6; DNA: TGTGCCAGCAGCTTTGGGCCCCGGACAGACAAGTCACCCCTCCACTTT; CDR3: CASSFGPRTDKSPLHF
size: .; D: TRBD2; V: TRBV7-9; J: TRBJ2-1; DNA: TGTGCCAGCAGCAAAACCGGGACTAGAAGCGACAATGAGCAGTTCTTC; CDR3: CASSKTGTRSDNEQFF
size: .; D: .; V: TRBV29-1; J: TRBJ2-7; DNA: TGCAGCGCCTCCGACCGTTACACGGGCTACGAGCAGTACTTC; CDR3: CSASDRYTGYEQYF
size: .; D: TRBD1; V: TRBV10-1; J: TRBJ1-2; DNA: TGCGCCAGCAGGACCCCCGGGGACAGACTTTATGGCTACACCTTC; CDR3: CASRTPGDRLYGYTF
size: .; D: .; V: TRBV30; J: TRBJ1-6; DNA: TGTGCCTGGAAGGGTAGGGATAAACCCACCTATAATTCACCCCTCCACTTT; CDR3: CAWKGRDKPTYNSPLHF
size: .; D: .; V: TRBV5-6; J: TRBJ2-2; DNA: TGTGCCAGCAGCTTAAACCGCCTAAGACCCGGGGAGCTGTTTTTT; CDR3: CASSLNRLRPGELFF
size: few; D: TRBD1; V: TRBV10-3; J: TRBJ1-1; DNA: TGTGCCATCAAAGACAGGGGTTTCACTGAAGCTTTCTTT; CDR3: CAIKDRGFTEAFF
size: few; D: .; V: TRBV7-3; J: TRBJ1-2; DNA: TGTGCCAGCCCAGGGGCTAACTATGGCTACACCTTC; CDR3: CASPGANYGYTF
size: .; D: TRBD2; V: TRBV28; J: TRBJ2-5; DNA: TGTGCCAGCAGCCCCTCCGGACTAGCGGAAGAGACCCAGTACTTC; CDR3: CASSPSGLAEETQYF
size: .; D: TRBD2; V: TRBV10-3; J: TRBJ2-5; DNA: TGTGCCATCAGTGAAAGCGGGGGGGCCGGTGAGACCCAGTACTTC; CDR3: CAISESGGAGETQYF
size: .; D: .; V: TRBV5-6; J: TRBJ2-7; DNA: TGTGCCAGCAGCTTGGTAGACAGGCACGGTTACGAGCAGTACTTC; CDR3: CASSLVDRHGYEQYF
size: .; D: TRBD2; V: TRBV20-1; J: TRBJ2-7; DNA: TGCAGTGCTAGATGGACTAGCGGGAGCATATTC; CDR3: CSARWTSGSIF
size: few; D: .; V: TRBV10-3; J: TRBJ2-3; DNA: TGTGCCATCAGTGTGGGGGGAGGTGGAGATACGCAGTATTTT; CDR3: CAISVGGGGDTQYF
size: .; D: .; V: TRBV6-1; J: TRBJ1-5; DNA: TGTGCCAGCAGTGAAATGGTGGGACAGCCCCAGCATTTT; CDR3: CASSEMVGQPQHF
size: .; D: TRBD2; V: TRBV19; J: TRBJ2-1; DNA: TGTGCCAGTAGTAGGGCTAGCGGGGGGCCCAGGAATGAGCAGTTCTTC; CDR3: CASSRASGGPRNEQFF
size: .; D: .; V: TRBV27; J: TRBJ2-2; DNA: TGTGCCAGCGGGGCGGAGATGAACACCGGGGAGCTGTTTTTT; CDR3: CASGAEMNTGELFF
size: .; D: .; V: TRBV9; J: TRBJ2-6; DNA: TGTGCCAGCAGCCCGGGGGACTCTGGGGCCAACGTCCTGACTTTC; CDR3: CASSPGDSGANVLTF